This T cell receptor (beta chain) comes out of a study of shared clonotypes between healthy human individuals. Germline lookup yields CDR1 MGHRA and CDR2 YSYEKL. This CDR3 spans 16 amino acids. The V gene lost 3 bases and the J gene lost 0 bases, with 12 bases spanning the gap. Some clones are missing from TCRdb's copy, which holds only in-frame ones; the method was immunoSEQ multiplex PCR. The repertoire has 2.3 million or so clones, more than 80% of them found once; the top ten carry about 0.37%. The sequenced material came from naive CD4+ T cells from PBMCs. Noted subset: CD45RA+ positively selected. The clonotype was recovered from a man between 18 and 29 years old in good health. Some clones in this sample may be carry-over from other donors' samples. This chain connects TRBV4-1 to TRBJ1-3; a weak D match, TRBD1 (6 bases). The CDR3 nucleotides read TGCGCCAGCAGCCAGCCCGACAGGAGCTCTGGAAACACCATATATTTT. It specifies CASSQPDRSSGNTIYF.